The clone carrying this T cell receptor beta chain has a handful of counts. This sample is drawn from a study of regulatory T cells in long-lasting Graves disease. Library construction for TCR beta used iRepertoire HTBI primers and Arm-PCR of CDR3 regions. TCRdb reprocessed the multiplex PCR reads with MiXCR, giving one entry per CDR3 protein. Of 350,000 to 500,000 distinct CDR3 sequences listed, 15% to 20% are singletons. As to time point: newly diagnosed GD, antithyroid drugs for less than 3 months. The authors made the TCR library using RNA they extracted from PBMCs. The CDR3 is 17 residues long. Germline V CDR1 and CDR2: LGHNA, YNFKEQ. V was shortened by 1 base and J by 4 bases, with 17 bases between the two germline ends. These data also featured in a second study, about T cells in Graves' hyperthyroidism and ophthalmopathy.

The chain uses TRBV4-2 and TRBJ2-1; D might be TRBD1 or TRBD2, each matching 6 bases. This receptor was identified in a woman under 40 with Graves disease. The sequenced sample was peripheral blood mononuclear cells (PBMCs), obtained at new diagnosis, from a patient treated with antithyroid drugs. This chain's CDR3 is CASSQGGADWSYNEQFF. CDR3 DNA: TGTGCCAGCAGCCAAGGGGGGGCGGACTGGTCATACAATGAGCAGTTCTTC.